Below are 6 T cell receptor beta chains sequenced from a single sample in a study of beta chain features in type 1 diabetes (dated by TCRdb to the late 2010s). Their cognate antigens are unknown. Library creation used the immunoSEQ multiplex PCR assay. All of the isolated RNA was reverse transcribed with the High Capacity cDNA Reverse Transcription Kit, so expressed TCRB transcripts were sequenced. TCRdb holds this immuneACCESS table with in-frame rearrangements only. Some clones are missing; in checked studies, unresolved V genes explain under half, and the rest has no known cause. Counted in this sample were around 250,000 clones; approximately 14% of them appeared once. 0.015% to 0.02% of the sample comes from the top ten. Study-wide findings and limitations: A moderate but significant shortening of TCRB CDR3 length was observed in type 1 diabetes patients in all four CD4+ subsets.

The sequencing input was naive CD4+ T cells from blood. The cell subset or site label here, explained by the study, means: true naive CD4+ T cells. Source of these receptors: a man aged 30-40 years with type 1 diabetes.

This clone was picked up a small number of times. V and J are TRBV5-1 and TRBJ2-1; D remains unclear. The CDR3 consists of 12 residues. Trimming removed 4 bases at V and 10 bases at J, with 12 bases between. CDR1 and CDR2 (germline): SGHRS, YFSETQ. In nucleotides, the CDR3 is TGCGCCAGCAGCATGGGATTAGAGGAGCAGTTCTTC. Its protein product is CASSMGLEEQFF.

In this sample, this clone turned up a few times. J is TRBJ2-2 and V is TRBV23-1; 9 bases match TRBD2. TRBV23-1 belongs to the ORF category, with a function that is uncertain. V shed 0 bases, J shed 0 bases, and the junction held 8 bases outside the gene matches. The CDR3 length is 19 residues. In nucleotides, the CDR3 is TGCGCCAGCAGTCAATCTAATCCGACTAGCGGAACGAACACCGGGGAGCTGTTTTTT. Translating gives CASSQSNPTSGTNTGELFF.

The rearrangement joins TRBV28 to TRBJ1-5; TRBD1 is a possible D gene (5 bases). The CDR3 length is 14 residues. CDR1 and CDR2 (germline): MDHEN, SYDVKM. The V and J ends lost 7 bases and 1 base respectively, with 11 bases between them. The CDR3 region has the DNA TGTGCCAGCACCTATGGGGGGAGCAATCAGCCCCAGCATTTT. It codes for CASTYGGSNQPQHF.

The chain employs TRBV28 and TRBJ2-7; 7 bases agree with TRBD1. Germline V gives CDR1 MDHEN, CDR2 SYDVKM. The J segment lost 3 bases and the V segment lost 6 bases, leaving 5 bases of the junction unmatched. The CDR3 loop spans 13 amino acids. The CDR3 protein is CASRVTGVYEQYF. For the CDR3, the DNA is TGTGCCAGCAGGGTCACAGGGGTCTACGAGCAGTACTTC.

This clone was observed a handful of times. The V gene is TRBV28, the J gene TRBJ2-7, with D perhaps matching TRBD2 (5 bases). V lost 5 bases and J lost 9, with 11 bases in between. The CDR3 sequence is 11 residues long. Germline CDR1 reads MDHEN; CDR2 reads SYDVKM. CDR3 sequence: CASSLTRGQYF. CDR3 bases: TGTGCCAGCAGTCTAACTCGGGGGCAGTACTTC.

The chain links TRBV13 to TRBJ1-1, with 9 bases fitting TRBD1. With 3 bases clipped from V and 0 bases from J, the junction kept 8 bases outside the gene matches. The CDR3 covers 17 residues. In germline, CDR1 is PRHDT, CDR2 FYEKMQ (reference sequence). The CDR3 DNA reads TGTGCCAGCAGCTTCATACCGGGACAGGGCATGAACACTGAAGCTTTCTTT. Translating it yields CASSFIPGQGMNTEAFF.